This T cell receptor (beta chain) appears in the sequencing data of a study of cytotoxic CD8 clonotypes in ibrutinib-treated CLL. The table came from immunoSEQ multiplex PCR; TCRdb's copy has only in-frame clones and leaves some out. The data show 120,000 to 150,000 clones, under 95% seen once. Germline loops: CDR1 LNHNV, CDR2 YYDKDF (reference sequence). This CDR3 has 13 amino acids. V was trimmed by 2 bases and J by 11 bases, leaving 15 bases between them. This receptor was obtained from a human donor with chronic lymphocytic leukemia. V and J are TRBV15 and TRBJ1-1; D might be TRBD1 (5 bases). Sequences were derived from PBMCs, sampled after 12 months of ibrutinib treatment. The CDR3 loop is CATSRPNTEGAFF. The CDR3 nucleotides are TGTGCCACCAGCAGACCTAATACCGAGGGGGCTTTCTTT.